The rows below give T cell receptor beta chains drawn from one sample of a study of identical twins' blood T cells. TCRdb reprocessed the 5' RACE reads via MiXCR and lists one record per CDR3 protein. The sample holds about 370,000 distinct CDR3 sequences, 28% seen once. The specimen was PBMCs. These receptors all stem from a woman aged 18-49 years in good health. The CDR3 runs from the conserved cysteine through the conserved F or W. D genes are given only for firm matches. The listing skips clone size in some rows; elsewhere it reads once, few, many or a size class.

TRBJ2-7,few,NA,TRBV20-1,TGCAGTGCTCGGGAATTCGCCTACGAGCAGTACTTC,CSAREFAYEQYF
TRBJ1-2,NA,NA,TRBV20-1,TGCAGTGCTAGAGATTCAGGCGGACCGAATAACTATGGCTACACCTTC,CSARDSGGPNNYGYTF
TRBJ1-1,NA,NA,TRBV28,TGCGCCACCCATAAAGGGAACACTGAAGCTTTCTTT,CATHKGNTEAFF
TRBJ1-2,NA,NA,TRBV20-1,TGCAGTGCCTTGGACGGGGGGAACTATGACTACACCTTC,CSALDGGNYDYTF
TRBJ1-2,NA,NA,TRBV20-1,TGCAGTGCTAGAGAGTCAGGCGATAGATTAGGCTACACCTTC,CSARESGDRLGYTF
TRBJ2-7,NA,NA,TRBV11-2,TGTGCCAGCAGCTTAGTCGGCAACTACGAGCAGTACTTC,CASSLVGNYEQYF
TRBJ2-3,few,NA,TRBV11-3,TGTGCCAGCAGCTTATATCCAGATACGCAGTATTTT,CASSLYPDTQYF
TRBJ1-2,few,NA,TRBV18,TGTGCCAGCTCACCGAGGGATGAAAACTATGGCTACACCTTC,CASSPRDENYGYTF
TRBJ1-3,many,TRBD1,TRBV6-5,TGTGCCAGCAGTCATTTACAGGGGACTGGAAACACCATATATTTT,CASSHLQGTGNTIYF
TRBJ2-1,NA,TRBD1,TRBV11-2,TGTGCCAGCAGCTATGGGGCAGGGGGCGCTTCTGGTGAGCAGTTCTTC,CASSYGAGGASGEQFF
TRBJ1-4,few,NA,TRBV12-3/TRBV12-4,TGTGCCAGCAGTACCCAGTCAGGGGCAAAACTGTTTTTT,CASSTQSGAKLFF
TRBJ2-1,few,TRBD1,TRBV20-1,TGCAGTGCTAGCCCCCGGACAGGGGTCTTAAATGAGCAGTTCTTC,CSASPRTGVLNEQFF
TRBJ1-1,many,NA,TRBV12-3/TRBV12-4,TGTGCCGGGGCTAGGGGGATGAACACTGAAGCTTTCTTT,CAGARGMNTEAFF
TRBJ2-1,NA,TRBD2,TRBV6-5,TGTGCCAGCAGTTTCTTCAGACTAGCGGGCCACAATGAGCAGTTCTTC,CASSFFRLAGHNEQFF
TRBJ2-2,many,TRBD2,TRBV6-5,TGTGCCAGCAGTTACCCCAGGACTAGCGTGAACACCGGGGAGCTGTTTTTT,CASSYPRTSVNTGELFF
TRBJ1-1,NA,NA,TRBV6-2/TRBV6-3,TGTACCAGCAGTTACAACACAGGAAACCCAGCTTTCTTT,CTSSYNTGNPAFF
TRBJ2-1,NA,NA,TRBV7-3,TGTGCCAGTGCCTTCGGAGGTGAGCAGTTCTTC,CASAFGGEQFF
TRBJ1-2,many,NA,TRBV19,TGTGCCAGTAGTATGCTGGAGGGATATAACTATGGCTACACCTTC,CASSMLEGYNYGYTF
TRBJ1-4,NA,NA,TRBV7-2,TGTGCCAGCAGCTTAACCAGGGATGATGAAAAACTGTTTTTT,CASSLTRDDEKLFF
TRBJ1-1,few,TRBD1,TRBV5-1,TGCGCCAGCAGACCGGGACAGGGGGCCGAAGCTTTCTTT,CASRPGQGAEAFF
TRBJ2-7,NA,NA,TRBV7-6,TGTGCCAGCAGCTTAGAGGCAGGTTACGAGCAGTACTTC,CASSLEAGYEQYF
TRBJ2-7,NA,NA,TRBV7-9,TGTGCCAGCAGCTTAGGCAGAATCTACGAGCAGTACTTC,CASSLGRIYEQYF
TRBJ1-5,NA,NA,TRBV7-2,TGTGCCAGCAGCTTCGACAGAGTAAGCCAGCCCCAGCATTTT,CASSFDRVSQPQHF
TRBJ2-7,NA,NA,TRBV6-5,TGTGCCAGCAGTTATAGCTCAGGGAGCTCCTACGAGCAGTACTTC,CASSYSSGSSYEQYF
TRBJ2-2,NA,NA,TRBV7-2,TGTGCCAGCAGCTTAGACCCAAAGAACGGGGAGCTGTTTTTT,CASSLDPKNGELFF
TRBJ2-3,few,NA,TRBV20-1,TGCAGTGCTAGTAAAAGGGATCATACGCAGTATTTT,CSASKRDHTQYF
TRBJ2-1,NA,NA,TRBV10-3,TGTGCCATTCGGGACGACAATGAGCAGTTCTTC,CAIRDDNEQFF
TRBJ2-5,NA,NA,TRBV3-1,TGTGCCAGCAAGTCGTGGGAGACCCAGTACTTC,CASKSWETQYF
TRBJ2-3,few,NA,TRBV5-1,TGCGCCAGCAGCTTGGAACGAAATACGCAGTATTTT,CASSLERNTQYF
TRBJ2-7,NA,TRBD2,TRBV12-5,TGTGCTAGTGTTTTGACCGGACTAGAGTACGAGCAGTACTTC,CASVLTGLEYEQYF
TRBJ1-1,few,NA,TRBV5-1,TGCGCCAGCAGCCCCGGACCGCCCAACACTGAAGCTTTCTTT,CASSPGPPNTEAFF
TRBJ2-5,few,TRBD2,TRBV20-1,TGCAGTGCTAGAGCTGAGACTAGCGGGGGAAAAGAGACCCAGTACTTC,CSARAETSGGKETQYF
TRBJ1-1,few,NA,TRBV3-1,TGTGCCAGCAGCTTCCAGGGGATTGAAGCTTTCTTT,CASSFQGIEAFF
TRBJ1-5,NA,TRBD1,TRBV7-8,TGTGCCAGCAGCTTCGCGGACAGGCTTCATCAGCCCCAGCATTTT,CASSFADRLHQPQHF
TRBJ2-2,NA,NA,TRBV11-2,TGTGCCAGCGGGCAGTCGAGTTACGGGGAGCTGTTTTTT,CASGQSSYGELFF
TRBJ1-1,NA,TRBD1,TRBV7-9,TGTGCCAGCAGCCTCGGGACAGGGAGTCGGTACACTGAAGCTTTCTTT,CASSLGTGSRYTEAFF
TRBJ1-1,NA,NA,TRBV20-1,TGCAGTGCTACCAGGGGAGGGGTTACTGAAGCTTTCTTT,CSATRGGVTEAFF
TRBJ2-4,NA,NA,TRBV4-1,TGCGCCAGCAGCCATGGCGGACTAGCCAAAAACATTCAGTACTTC,CASSHGGLAKNIQYF
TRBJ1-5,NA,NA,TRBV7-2,TGTGCCAGCAGCTTTGGCAGGGAGCGGCCCCAGCATTTT,CASSFGRERPQHF
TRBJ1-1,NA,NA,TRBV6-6,TGTGCCAGCAGGGACTTTTTCACGAACACTGAATCTTTCTTT,CASRDFFTNTESFF
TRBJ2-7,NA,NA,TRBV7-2,TGTGCCAGCAGCTTTACCTCCAGCGGACCATACGAGCAGTACTTC,CASSFTSSGPYEQYF
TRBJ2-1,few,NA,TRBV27,TGTGCCAGTAGGAGGTCCTGGAATGAGCAGTTCTTC,CASRRSWNEQFF
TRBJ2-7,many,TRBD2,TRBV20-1,TGCAGTGCTCCTACTAGCGGGCACAGCTCCTACGAGCAGTACTTC,CSAPTSGHSSYEQYF
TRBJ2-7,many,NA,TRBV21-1,TGTGCCAGCAGTCACAGGGGACCCGGGACTCTCACCTACGAGCAGTACTTC,CASSHRGPGTLTYEQYF
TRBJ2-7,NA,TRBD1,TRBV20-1,TGCAGTGCCCCCCGGAACAGGGGATACGAGCAGTACTTC,CSAPRNRGYEQYF
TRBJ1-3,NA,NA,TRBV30,TGTGCCTGGAGACACCACAGGGATCGGGGAAACACCATATATTTT,CAWRHHRDRGNTIYF
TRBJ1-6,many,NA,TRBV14,TGTGCCAGCAGCCATCAGGGTAATTCACCCCTCCACTTT,CASSHQGNSPLHF
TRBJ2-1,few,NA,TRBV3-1,TGTGCCAGCAGCCATAGCATCGGGGCTGAGCAGTTCTTC,CASSHSIGAEQFF
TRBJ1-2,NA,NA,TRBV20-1,TGCAGTGCTAGAATCGAGTCGGGGGGCGCGGACGGCTACACCTTC,CSARIESGGADGYTF
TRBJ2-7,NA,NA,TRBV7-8,TGTGCCAGCAGCTTAATAGGGGGGACATACTCCTACGAGCAGTACTTC,CASSLIGGTYSYEQYF
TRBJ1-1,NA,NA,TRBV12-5,TGTGCTAGTGGTCGCCCCTCCGGGGGGTCTGAAGCTTTCTTT,CASGRPSGGSEAFF
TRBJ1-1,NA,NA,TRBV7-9,TGTGCCAGCAGCTTAGGTTGGGGGGAGAACACTGAAGCTTTCTTT,CASSLGWGENTEAFF
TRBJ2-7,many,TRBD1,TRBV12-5,TGTGCTAGTGGTCCGTGGACAGGGCGCGAGCAGTACTTC,CASGPWTGREQYF
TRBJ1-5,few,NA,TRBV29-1,TGCAGCGCGACACTAAGGGCCGGGAAAGGCGATCAGCCCCAGCATTTT,CSATLRAGKGDQPQHF
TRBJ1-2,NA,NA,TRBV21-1,TGTGCCAGCAGATTCGAAGGAGGCAGGGGACCTACTAAAGCTAACTATGGCTACACCTTC,CASRFEGGRGPTKANYGYTF
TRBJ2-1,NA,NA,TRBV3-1,TGTGCCAGCAGCCGGCAGGGTTCCTACAATGAGCAGTTCTTC,CASSRQGSYNEQFF
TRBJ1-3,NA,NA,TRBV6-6,TGTGCCAGCAGTGCGGGGGAATTCACCATATATTTT,CASSAGEFTIYF
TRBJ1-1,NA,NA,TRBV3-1,TGTGCCAGCAGCGCCTTTACTGGGATCTCAAACACTGAAGCTTTCTTT,CASSAFTGISNTEAFF
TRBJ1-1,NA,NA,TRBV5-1,TGCGCCACCGCTGCTCGGGGGGACACTGAAGCTTTCTTT,CATAARGDTEAFF